These 8 T cell receptor beta chains were sequenced from one sample in a study of blood T cell repertoires in COVID-19. Assay: immunoSEQ multiplex PCR; the TCRdb copy retains only in-frame clones and omits some. The sample contains 75,000 to 95,000 clones, about four fifths of which appear only once. Sample: peripheral blood. These receptors originate from a woman aged 40 to 49 with active or convalescent COVID-19.

The chain couples TRBV3-1 (or the pseudogene TRBV3-2) to TRBJ1-2; no clear D. Trimming left V 4 bases short and J 3 bases short, with 15 bases between. Germline CDR1 reads LGHDT; CDR2 reads YNNKEL (reference sequence). The CDR3 covers 15 residues. This CDR3 is CASSPGRSAHYGYTF. The CDR3 DNA follows: TGTGCCAGCAGCCCGGGGAGAAGCGCCCACTATGGCTACACCTTC.

The V and J genes are TRBV6-5 and TRBJ1-6; the D gene is possibly TRBD1 (5 bases). CDR1 and CDR2 from the germline V gene are MNHEY and SVGAGI. Trimming pared 6 bases from V and 10 bases from J, leaving 19 bases between. The CDR3 extends over 15 amino acids. The CDR3 region is CASREGSGGGSPLHF. Written as DNA, the CDR3 is TGTGCCAGCAGGGAGGGGAGTGGGGGAGGATCACCCCTCCACTTT.

This clone was seen once. V usage is TRBV4-3 and J usage is TRBJ2-1, with 9 positions matching TRBD2. Germline-derived CDR1 and CDR2 are LGHNA and YSLEER. The CDR3 consists of 14 residues. The ends lost 4 bases at V and 7 bases at J; junction bases unmatched: 5. The CDR3 spells CASSRTSAGNEQFF. CDR3 nucleotides: TGCGCCAGCAGCCGGACTAGCGCAGGGAATGAGCAGTTCTTC.

The chain combines TRBV11-3 with TRBJ2-7; 7 nucleotides line up with TRBD2. The CDR3 totals 14 residues. V trimming: 4 bases; J trimming: 0 bases; junction bases outside the gene matches: 3. The germline gives CDR1 SGHNT, CDR2 YENEEA. This CDR3 is CASSSTSVSYEQYF. The CDR3 DNA is TGTGCCAGCAGCTCCACTAGCGTCTCCTACGAGCAGTACTTC.

The table lists this clone with a few counts. V gene TRBV27 combines with J gene TRBJ2-7; a weak D match, TRBD2 (5 bases). Germline CDR1 and CDR2: MNHEY and SMNVEV (reference sequence). Trimming stripped 1 base from V and 4 bases from J, with 17 bases between. The CDR3 contains 16 residues. CDR3 amino acids: CASSLLRPSDFYEQYF. In DNA form, the CDR3 reads TGTGCCAGCAGTTTATTGCGCCCTTCGGACTTTTACGAGCAGTACTTC.

The chain combines TRBV18 with TRBJ1-5; tentatively, D is TRBD1 (5 bases). Trimming took off 2 bases at V and 4 bases at J, with 12 bases between the two ends. This CDR3 is 15 amino acids long. Per germline, CDR1 KGHSH and CDR2 LQKENI. The CDR3 bases are TGTGCCAGCTCACCAAAGGGCCAGGGTAATCAGCCCCAGCATTTT. Amino acid sequence: CASSPKGQGNQPQHF.

J is TRBJ1-4 and V is TRBV28; D call uncertain. The CDR3 loop spans 14 amino acids. Trimming stripped 6 bases from V and 0 bases from J, with 8 bases between. The germline CDR1 and CDR2 sequences are MDHEN and SYDVKM. CDR3 sequence: CASSGYATNEKLFF. The CDR3 DNA is TGTGCCAGCAGCGGGTATGCAACTAATGAAAAACTGTTTTTT. The variable domain in full, completed from reference TRBV28 and TRBJ1-4, reads DVKVTQSSRYLVKRTGEKVFLECVQDMDHENMFWYRQDPGLGLRLIYFSYDVKMKEKGDIPEGYSVSREKKERFSLILESASTNQTSMYLCASSGYATNEKLFFGSGTQLSVL.

The chain employs TRBV4-2 and TRBJ2-7; D uncertain. This CDR3 is 14 amino acids long. From germline, CDR1 is LGHNA and CDR2 YNFKEQ. V dropped 4 bases and J dropped 0 bases, with 10 bases sitting between them. The CDR3 DNA reads as TGTGCCAGCAGCCGTAGCATTAGCTCCTACGAGCAGTACTTC. Protein: CASSRSISSYEQYF.